This is a list of T cell receptor beta chains from one sample in a study of response to subunit inactivated influenza vaccine. TCRdb redid the calling of the RT-PCR reads with MiXCR, one entry per CDR3 protein. The sample carries hundreds of thousands of distinct CDR3 sequences, 14% recorded once. The source material was PBMCs from blood, sampled 14 days before vaccination. These receptors were collected from a middle-aged man who received an inactivated influenza vaccine. The CDR3 runs from the conserved cysteine through the conserved F or W. The D gene is left open where the match is weak. Some rows mark clone size as missing; the rest say once, few, many or name a class of expanded clone.

TRBJ2-1	TRBV4-3	NA	many	TGCGCCAGCAGCCCCTACCTGTTAGAGGGGGGCAATGAGCAGTTCTTC	CASSPYLLEGGNEQFF
TRBJ2-5	TRBV7-8	TRBD1	NA	TGTGCCAGCAGCTCGGGCTACAGGGGGCTACAAGAGACCCAGTACTTC	CASSSGYRGLQETQYF
TRBJ1-2	TRBV6-5	NA	NA	TGTGCCAGCAGTTACTCGAAAGGGGAAGGTTATGGCTACACCTTC	CASSYSKGEGYGYTF
TRBJ2-5	TRBV5-1	NA	NA	TGCGCCAGCAGCTTGGCCGAACCACCGAGGGAGACCCAGTACTTC	CASSLAEPPRETQYF
TRBJ2-2	TRBV20-1	TRBD1	few	TGCAGTGCTAGAGATGCAGGGGGCCCTGCCGGGGAGCTGTTTTTT	CSARDAGGPAGELFF
TRBJ1-6	TRBV28	NA	few	TGTGCCAGCAGTTGGGCAGGATATAATTCACCCCTCCACTTT	CASSWAGYNSPLHF
TRBJ2-1	TRBV20-1	TRBD2	many	TGCAGTGCTAGATCGGGGGAGGGCCGGTCCTACAATGAGCAGTTCTTC	CSARSGEGRSYNEQFF
TRBJ2-1	TRBV5-1	TRBD2	many	TGTGCCAGCAGCCTACTAGCGGGGGGTTACAATGAGCAGTTCTTC	CASSLLAGGYNEQFF
TRBJ1-4	TRBV7-9	TRBD1	NA	TGTGCCAGCAGCGATACAGGGGGACCTAATGAAAAACTGTTTTTT	CASSDTGGPNEKLFF
TRBJ2-1	TRBV5-6	TRBD2	few	TGTGCCAGCAGCTCCGGAGCGGGGGATTACAATGAGCAGTTCTTC	CASSSGAGDYNEQFF
TRBJ2-6	TRBV6-1	NA	NA	TGTGCCAGCAGGTGGTCCTTCTCCGGGGCCAACGTCCTGACTTTC	CASRWSFSGANVLTF
TRBJ2-1	TRBV19	NA	few	TGTGCCAGTAGTATATCGCCGGACACCACTTACAATGAGCAGTTCTTC	CASSISPDTTYNEQFF
TRBJ1-4	TRBV7-8	TRBD1	many	TGTGCCAGCAGCCTCCGGGACAGGGCAACTAATGAAAAACTGTTTTTT	CASSLRDRATNEKLFF
TRBJ2-7	TRBV27	TRBD1	NA	TGTGCCAGGCAGGGGGACTCCTACGAGCAGTACTTC	CARQGDSYEQYF
TRBJ2-1	TRBV20-1	NA	NA	TGCAGTGCTCCACGCTCGACTGTCTCCTACAATGAGCAGTTCTTC	CSAPRSTVSYNEQFF
TRBJ1-5	TRBV6-2/TRBV6-3	TRBD1	few	TGTGCCAGCGGCCCGACAGGGAACGTCAATCAGCCCCAGCATTTT	CASGPTGNVNQPQHF
TRBJ2-2	TRBV20-1	TRBD2	few	TGCAGTGCTAGGAGTACAGCGGGAGGGCATCACGGGGAGCTGTTTTTT	CSARSTAGGHHGELFF
TRBJ2-5	TRBV15	NA	NA	TGTGCCACCAGCAGAGCACAGGGAGGACGTCGGGAGACCCAGTACTTC	CATSRAQGGRRETQYF
TRBJ2-7	TRBV5-1	NA	NA	TGCGCCAGCAGCAGAGTATCGGGGACCTACGAGCAGTACTTC	CASSRVSGTYEQYF
TRBJ1-1	TRBV29-1	NA	few	TGCAGCGCTGAGGGGCTGAACACTGAAGCTTTCTTT	CSAEGLNTEAFF
TRBJ2-3	TRBV7-2	TRBD2	NA	TGTGCCAGCAGCTTCGCGCCTATCGGGGGGGCAAGTACGCAGTATTTT	CASSFAPIGGASTQYF
TRBJ2-5	TRBV7-2	NA	few	TGTGCCAGCAGCTTAGCTTGGCCGGCCCAGTACTTC	CASSLAWPAQYF
TRBJ2-1	TRBV4-3	TRBD2	few	TGCGCCAGCAGCCAAGGGCCGACTAGCGGGGGGGACAATGAGCAGTTCTTC	CASSQGPTSGGDNEQFF
TRBJ2-1	TRBV5-1	NA	many	TGCGCCAGCAGGAGGGGACACAATGAGCAGTTCTTC	CASRRGHNEQFF
TRBJ2-5	TRBV6-2/TRBV6-3	NA	few	TGTGCCAGCAGTCGTCCTATAGCGGACCAAGAGACCCAGTACTTC	CASSRPIADQETQYF
TRBJ2-2	TRBV6-2/TRBV6-3	TRBD2	NA	TGTGCCAGCAGTTTGTATCTAGCGGGGAGTCCCGGGGAGCTGTTTTTT	CASSLYLAGSPGELFF
TRBJ2-3	TRBV5-1	TRBD1	NA	TGCGCCAGCAGCTGGACGGACAGGGTGGAAGATACGCAGTATTTT	CASSWTDRVEDTQYF
TRBJ2-7	TRBV20-1	NA	NA	TGCAGTGCTAGACAGGGATCGAACTACGAGCAGTACTTC	CSARQGSNYEQYF